These 29 T cell receptor beta chains came from one sample sequenced in a study of T cell repertoires in ileal Crohn's disease. Method: immunoSEQ multiplex PCR; TCRdb's copy keeps in-frame clones and lacks some. The data show approximately 3,700 clones, about 85% seen once. The time point: neoterminal ileum biopsy at postoperative endoscopy, about 6 months after surgery. Input material: ileal tissue. These receptors originate from an adult with Crohn's disease.

This clone was seen only once. V and J are TRBV19 and TRBJ1-4; D is possibly TRBD1 (5 bases). This CDR3 region has 16 residues. The V gene's germline CDR1 is LNHDA and CDR2 SQIVND (reference sequence). Trimming removed 3 bases at V and 0 bases at J, with 11 bases between. CDR3 nucleotide sequence: TGTGCCAGTAGTATCCCTACAGGTGCAACTAATGAAAAACTGTTTTTT. Amino acids: CASSIPTGATNEKLFF.

J is TRBJ2-7 and V is TRBV2; 8 nucleotides match TRBD2. The CDR3 runs to 15 residues. V was pared by 7 bases and J by 4 bases, with 12 bases of the junction left unmatched. The V gene's germline CDR1 is SNHLY and CDR2 FYNNEI. CDR3 nucleotide sequence: TGTGCCAGCATACGAGCGGGGGAGAACCTTTACGAGCAGTACTTC. This sequence encodes CASIRAGENLYEQYF.

The chain carries TRBV6-5 and TRBJ2-5, with D possibly TRBD2 on 6 matching bases. Looked up from germline, CDR1 is MNHEY and CDR2 is SVGAGI. This CDR3 contains 11 residues. V lost 4 bases, J lost 11 bases, and 11 bases lay in between. CDR3 loop: CASSSPGEQYF. CDR3 nucleotides: TGTGCCAGCAGTTCCCCGGGGGAGCAGTACTTC.

The chain employs TRBV10-3 and TRBJ2-7; D is perhaps TRBD2 (6 bases). In germline, CDR1 is ENHRY, CDR2 SYGVKD. V lost 2 bases and J 1 base, leaving 12 bases between the germline ends. CDR3 size: 15 residues. The CDR3 region is CAISEPGVASYEQYF. DNA of the CDR3: TGTGCCATCAGTGAGCCGGGGGTGGCTTCCTACGAGCAGTACTTC.

This chain connects TRBV4-2 to TRBJ2-3; 8 bases are shared with TRBD2. The CDR3 spans 15 residues. V dropped 2 bases and J dropped 3; count of bases not matched to a gene: 4. Germline lookup yields CDR1 LGHNA and CDR2 YNFKEQ. The CDR3 nucleotides are TGTGCCAGCAGCCAACAAGCGGGGGAAACAGATACGCAGTATTTT. As protein: CASSQQAGETDTQYF.

This chain links TRBV5-8 with TRBJ2-7; 7 nucleotides agree with TRBD1. CDR1 SGHTS and CDR2 YDEGEE come from the germline V gene. CDR3 size: 14 residues. Unmatched junction bases numbered 1, after V lost 0 bases and J lost 1 base. The DNA of the CDR3 is TGTGCCAGCAGCTTGGGACAGGGATCCTACGAGCAGTACTTC. Its translation is CASSLGQGSYEQYF.

The sample holds one count of this clone. The V gene is TRBV6-1, the J gene TRBJ1-3; unclear D gene. This CDR3 contains 16 residues. The germline CDR1 and CDR2 sequences are MNHNS and SASEGT. V was trimmed by 2 bases and J by 0 bases, leaving 11 bases between them. The CDR3 protein is CASSESVSVSGNTIYF. In nucleotides, the CDR3 is TGTGCCAGCAGTGAAAGTGTTTCGGTCTCTGGAAACACCATATATTTT.

This clone was counted a single time. The rearrangement uses TRBV15 and TRBJ2-3; D unclear. The CDR3 is 13 amino acids. Between the trimmed V and J ends, which lost 6 bases and 2 bases, there was a span of 9 bases. Germline lookup yields CDR1 LNHNV and CDR2 YYDKDF (reference sequence). The CDR3 region has the DNA TGTGCCACCAGAAGCCGTGACACAGATACGCAGTATTTT. This codes for CATRSRDTDTQYF.

The chain is built from TRBV7-3 and TRBJ1-4; D possibly corresponds to TRBD1 (6 bases). Germline V gene data show CDR1 as SGHTA and CDR2 as FQGTGA. The CDR3 runs to 16 residues. Trimming took off 2 bases at V and 6 bases at J, with 16 bases between the two ends. The DNA for the CDR3 is TGTGCCAGCAGCTTAGCAGGGGTAAGTCGTGATGAAAAACTGTTTTTT. This translates into CASSLAGVSRDEKLFF.

The V gene is TRBV5-6, the J gene TRBJ1-6, with a weak D call TRBD1 (6 bases). Germline CDR1 is SGHDT and CDR2 is YYEEEE. The CDR3 sequence is 14 residues long. The V and J ends lost 10 bases and 7 bases respectively, with 18 bases between them. CDR3 coding DNA: TGTGCCGGAAACAGGGAAGGGCAGAATTCACCCCTCCACTTT. This codes for CAGNREGQNSPLHF. The entire variable domain, with the rest obtained from reference TRBV5-6 and TRBJ1-6, is as follows: DAGVTQSPTHLIKTRGQQVTLRCSPKSGHDTVSWYQQALGQGPQFIFQYYEEEERQRGNFPDRFSGHQFPNYSSELNVNALLLGDSALYLCAGNREGQNSPLHFGNGTRLTVT.

The chain is built from TRBV15 and TRBJ1-6, with D unclear. Germline V CDR1 and CDR2: LNHNV, YYDKDF (reference sequence). V lost 1 base and J 12 bases, leaving 10 bases between the germline ends. The CDR3 has 13 amino acids. In DNA, the CDR3 is TGTGCCACCAGCAGAGCCGATGAGGGACCCCTCCACTTT. Translating it yields CATSRADEGPLHF.

This sequence joins TRBV11-3 and TRBJ1-2; the match to TRBD1 covers 11 bases. CDR1 and CDR2 from the germline V gene are SGHNT and YENEEA. The CDR3 has 16 amino acids. V lost 4 bases and J lost 5; bases outside the gene matches: 9. The CDR3 sequence: CASSYFGQGADYGYTF. DNA of the CDR3: TGTGCCAGCAGCTATTTTGGACAGGGGGCAGATTATGGCTACACCTTC.

This clone was counted only a few times. The V call is TRBV11-3, the J call TRBJ1-5; 8 bases agree with TRBD1. The CDR3 covers 19 residues. Losses at the gene ends were 4 bases for V and 4 bases for J; bases not matched to a gene: 18. Germline lookup yields CDR1 SGHNT and CDR2 YENEEA. The CDR3 sequence: CASSSRVDWQGARNQPQHF. For the CDR3, the DNA is TGTGCCAGCAGCTCCCGCGTTGATTGGCAGGGGGCACGAAATCAGCCCCAGCATTTT.

The V and J genes are TRBV14 and TRBJ1-1, with D uncertain. The V gene lost 0 bases and the J gene lost 1 base, with 15 bases spanning the gap. Germline lookup yields CDR1 SGHDN and CDR2 FVKESK. The CDR3 has 17 amino acids. CDR3 bases: TGTGCCAGCAGCCAAGATGTGTGGCTTGCGGGGAACACTGAAGCTTTCTTT. Protein: CASSQDVWLAGNTEAFF.

CDR3 coding DNA: TGTGCCAGCAGCATCGACAGCTCCTACAATGAGCAGTTCTTC. It specifies CASSIDSSYNEQFF. The genes are TRBV7-2 and TRBJ2-1; D perhaps matches TRBD1 (5 bases). The germline V and J ends were trimmed by 5 bases and 0 bases, with 8 bases remaining between them. The CDR3 consists of 14 residues. Germline V gives CDR1 SGHTA, CDR2 FQGNSA.

The chain carries TRBV7-2 and TRBJ2-3; D is possibly TRBD1 (6 bases). This CDR3 contains 12 residues. V was trimmed by 6 bases and J by 10 bases, leaving 14 bases between them. The germline gives CDR1 SGHTA, CDR2 FQGNSA. The CDR3 reads CASSFLGGAQYF. DNA for the CDR3: TGTGCCAGCAGTTTTTTAGGGGGAGCGCAGTATTTT.

This chain links TRBV6-1 with TRBJ2-1; D might be TRBD1 (6 bases). This CDR3 contains 13 residues. V was clipped by 8 bases and J by 4 bases, with 12 bases between them. The V gene's germline CDR1 is MNHNS and CDR2 SASEGT. Here the CDR3 reads CASGRDIYNEQFF. In nucleotides, the CDR3 is TGTGCCAGCGGCCGGGACATATACAATGAGCAGTTCTTC.

The rearrangement joins TRBV5-1 to TRBJ2-7, with a possible D match to TRBD2 (5 bases). The CDR3 loop spans 16 amino acids. The V gene lost 1 base and the J gene lost 5 bases, with 19 bases spanning the gap. CDR1 and CDR2 (germline): SGHRS, YFSETQ. The CDR3 sequence: CASSLTSAEGQNEQYF. CDR3 nucleotides: TGCGCCAGCAGCTTGACTTCAGCTGAGGGCCAGAACGAGCAGTACTTC. The complete variable domain, with remaining parts taken from reference TRBV5-1 and TRBJ2-7, reads KAGVTQTPRYLIKTRGQQVTLSCSPISGHRSVSWYQQTPGQGLQFLFEYFSETQRNKGNFPGRFSGRQFSNSRSEMNVSTLELGDSALYLCASSLTSAEGQNEQYFGPGTRLTVT.

The chain recombines TRBV5-1 with TRBJ2-6, with a possible D match to TRBD1 (5 bases). The ends were cut back, 0 bases at V and 0 bases at J, with 16 bases in the middle. The length of the CDR3 is 19 residues. Germline V CDR1 and CDR2: SGHRS, YFSETQ. Written as DNA, the CDR3 is TGCGCCAGCAGCTTGGTTAGTCCAGGGTGGAGCTCTGGGGCCAACGTCCTGACTTTC. Its translation is CASSLVSPGWSSGANVLTF.

The V call is TRBV4-1, the J call TRBJ2-1, with TRBD2 as a possible D gene (5 bases). The CDR3 has 15 amino acids. Germline values: CDR1 MGHRA, CDR2 YSYEKL. The V end was cut by 0 bases, the J end by 10 bases, with 16 bases between. The CDR3 loop is CASSQEGGQLREQFF. The CDR3 coding sequence is TGCGCCAGCAGCCAAGAAGGCGGGCAACTGCGAGAGCAGTTCTTC.

Note on this clone: The junction departs from germline at one end; a sequencing error may be responsible. Other DNA sequences in this specimen translate into the identical CDR3. The rearrangement uses TRBV28 and TRBJ1-6; D remains ambiguous. The CDR3 runs to 16 residues. CDR1 and CDR2 from the germline V gene are MDHEN and SYDVKM. CDR3 in amino acids: CASSFGGSSYNSPLHF. The CDR3 DNA is TGTGCCAGCAGTTTCGGAGGGAGCTCCTATAATTCCCCCCTCCACTTT. Using reference TRBV28 and TRBJ1-6 for the parts outside the CDR3, the full variable domain is DVKVTQSSRYLVKRTGEKVFLECVQDMDHENMFWYRQDPGLGLRLIYFSYDVKMKEKGDIPEGYSVSREKKERFSLILESASTNQTSMYLCASSFGGSSYNSPLHFGNGTRLTVT.

The V and J genes are TRBV6-6 and TRBJ1-5; 7 nucleotides match TRBD1. CDR3 length: 15 amino acids. After removal of 0 bases from V and 5 bases from J, the junction contained 4 bases not matched to a gene. Germline V gene data show CDR1 as MNHNY and CDR2 as SVGAGI (reference sequence). The CDR3 loop is CASSYSTGEDQPQHF. For the CDR3, the DNA is TGTGCCAGCAGTTACTCTACAGGGGAGGATCAGCCCCAGCATTTT.

The chain carries TRBV5-4 and TRBJ2-3, with D possibly TRBD2 on 5 matching bases. CDR1 SGHNT and CDR2 YYREEE come from the germline V gene (reference sequence). V was trimmed by 2 bases and J by 1 base, leaving 8 bases between them. The CDR3 is 14 residues long. The chain's CDR3 is CASSLRDRTDTQYF. For the CDR3, the DNA is TGTGCCAGCAGCTTACGGGATCGCACAGATACGCAGTATTTT. Complete variable domain (other parts from reference TRBV5-4 and TRBJ2-3): ETGVTQSPTHLIKTRGQQVTLRCSSQSGHNTVSWYQQALGQGPQFIFQYYREEENGRGNFPPRFSGLQFPNYSSELNVNALELDDSALYLCASSLRDRTDTQYFGPGTRLTVL.

This chain uses TRBV7-9 with TRBJ1-4; D is possibly TRBD1 (6 bases). Germline V CDR1 and CDR2: SEHNR, FQNEAQ (reference sequence). The CDR3 length is 13 residues. V lost 5 bases and J lost 8, with 12 bases in between. CDR3 in amino acids: CASSRQRGEKLFF. The CDR3 DNA sequence: TGTGCCAGCAGCAGACAGAGGGGGGAAAAACTGTTTTTT.

The chain links TRBV4-2 to TRBJ2-1, with D perhaps matching TRBD2 (6 bases). Germline CDR1 LGHNA, CDR2 YNFKEQ. The V end lost 7 bases, the J end lost 2 bases, and 18 bases lay between the germline ends. This CDR3 contains 16 residues. DNA for the CDR3: TGTGCCAGCAAGACCGAGGCTAGCGAGACCTACAATGAGCAGTTCTTC. It specifies CASKTEASETYNEQFF.

This chain links TRBV9 with TRBJ1-1; D unclear. The CDR3 covers 18 residues. The V gene lost 0 bases and the J gene lost 1 base, with 19 bases spanning the gap. From germline, CDR1 is SGDLS and CDR2 YYNGEE. As DNA, the CDR3 is TGTGCCAGCAGCGTAGATCCCCGGGAACTGGGTCAGAACACTGAAGCTTTCTTT. Its protein is CASSVDPRELGQNTEAFF.

The rearrangement links TRBV7-2 to TRBJ2-3; 12 bases are a match to TRBD2. The ends lost 6 bases at V and 6 bases at J; junction bases unmatched: 7. Germline lookup yields CDR1 SGHTA and CDR2 FQGNSA. The CDR3 contains 15 residues. The CDR3, as DNA: TGTGCCAGCAGGCGGACTAGCGGGGAGTGGGATACGCAGTATTTT. It translates to CASRRTSGEWDTQYF. Combining the CDR3 with reference TRBV7-2 and TRBJ2-3 gives the whole variable domain GAGVSQSPSNKVTEKGKDVELRCDPISGHTALYWYRQSLGQGLEFLIYFQGNSAPDKSGLPSDRFSAERTGGSVSTLTIQRTQQEDSAVYLCASRRTSGEWDTQYFGPGTRLTVL.

This clone was seen a few times. The CDR3 sequence: CASSLGGEANEKLFF. CDR3 nucleotides: TGTGCCAGCAGCTTGGGGGGAGAAGCTAATGAAAAACTGTTTTTT. V gene TRBV5-4 combines with J gene TRBJ1-4; unclear D gene. CDR3 length: 15 amino acids. Germline V gives CDR1 SGHNT, CDR2 YYREEE (reference sequence). V was cut by 0 bases and J by 3 bases, with 9 bases left in between.

The CDR3 here is CACRGAFYGYTF. The CDR3 DNA is TGTGCCTGTCGTGGGGCTTTCTATGGCTACACCTTC. The chain uses TRBV5-4 and TRBJ1-2, with D possibly being TRBD1 (5 bases). This CDR3 spans 12 amino acids. V lost 10 bases to trimming and J lost 4 bases, with 14 bases between them. Looked up from germline, CDR1 is SGHNT and CDR2 is YYREEE (reference sequence).